The clone carrying this TCR beta chain has just one count. Its antigen is undetermined. Measured with immunoSEQ multiplex PCR; TCRdb has only the in-frame clones, and not every one. The data hold around 110,000 clones, with roughly 88% observed a single time. Trimming pared 4 bases from V and 1 base from J, leaving 10 bases between. Germline loops: CDR1 MNHEY, CDR2 SVGEGT. The CDR3 runs to 14 residues. The data are from a study of T cell responses to AZD1222 COVID-19 vaccine. Whole-study findings and limits: Among those given AZD1222, only 6 or 7 were seropositive at baseline. Repertoires in all cases were sampled only once the peak T cell response had passed. White British people made up most donors, females outnumbered males, and clonal diversity was possibly underestimated. The study found vaccine-associated CD4 TCRs spanning spike, dominant at 160-218 and 743-854.

The chain carries TRBV6-2 or TRBV6-3 and TRBJ1-1; D call uncertain. The sequencing here drew on peripheral blood, taken on day 0 of MenACWY control vaccination. The receptor's source is an adult in good health. CDR3 nucleotide sequence: TGTGCCAGCAGTTCGACTTATCCGAACACTGAAGCTTTCTTT. This gives the protein CASSSTYPNTEAFF.